The 18 T cell receptor beta chains presented below share a single source sample, sequenced in a study of blood T cell repertoires in COVID-19. The assay was immunoSEQ multiplex PCR, and TCRdb's table has in-frame clones only and misses some. The repertoire includes more than 70,000 clones, around 79% of them detected once, and approximately 24% sits in the top ten. Sequencing used peripheral blood. Every receptor here comes from a human donor in a cohort sampled during active COVID-19.

The chain recombines TRBV19 with TRBJ2-1; 8 nucleotides match TRBD2. The ends lost 0 bases at V and 0 bases at J; junction bases unmatched: 4. Germline CDR1 reads LNHDA; CDR2 reads SQIVND (reference sequence). The CDR3 extends over 17 amino acids. The CDR3 nucleotides read TGTGCCAGTAGTATAGATGAGCTAGCGGGCTCCTACAATGAGCAGTTCTTC. Translation: CASSIDELAGSYNEQFF.

V and J are TRBV9 and TRBJ2-3; D possibly corresponds to TRBD2 (5 bases). This CDR3 is built from 14 residues. Germline assignment: CDR1 SGDLS and CDR2 YYNGEE. Deletions cut 1 base from V and 4 bases from J, with 10 bases between. As DNA, the CDR3 is TGTGCCAGCAGCGTATTTCTAGCCTCAGATACGCAGTATTTT. It translates to CASSVFLASDTQYF.

The rearrangement uses TRBV5-1 and TRBJ2-7, with D unresolved. Germline V gene sequence: CDR1 SGHRS, CDR2 YFSETQ. The CDR3 extends over 15 amino acids. Trimming cost V 5 bases and J 0 bases, with 15 bases left between them. In nucleotides, the CDR3 is TGCGCCAGCAGGTTGTATGTGGAGAACTCCTACGAGCAGTACTTC. Residues: CASRLYVENSYEQYF.

This chain joins TRBV6-1 and TRBJ1-6; TRBD1 agrees at 10 bases. The V and J ends lost 3 bases and 4 bases, in that order; junction bases with no gene match: 0. The germline V gene has CDR1 MNHNS and CDR2 SASEGT. The CDR3 runs to 15 residues. The CDR3 DNA is TGTGCCAGCAGTGAGGGACAGGGGTATAATTCACCCCTCCACTTT. This encodes CASSEGQGYNSPLHF.

This clone was counted a single time. The CDR3 loop is CASSPQQGLAGGEQYF. The CDR3 DNA sequence: TGTGCCAGCTCACCACAACAGGGACTAGCGGGGGGAGAGCAGTACTTC. The genes are TRBV18 and TRBJ2-7, with 15 bases fitting TRBD2. Germline-derived CDR1 and CDR2 are KGHSH and LQKENI. The CDR3 is 16 residues long. Trimming removed 1 base from V and 7 bases from J; junction bases left unmatched: 5.

In the case of this clone: The sample has other DNA sequences that encode this CDR3 too. The chain couples TRBV4-2 to TRBJ2-3; tentative D call: TRBD2 (6 bases). The ends were cut back, 1 base at V and 12 bases at J, with 23 bases in the middle. The CDR3 has 16 residues. Germline-derived CDR1 and CDR2 are LGHNA and YNFKEQ. Here the CDR3 DNA reads TGTGCCAGCAGCCAAGCGACCGGGACTGGGCCTGGTACACAGTATTTT. Amino acids: CASSQATGTGPGTQYF.

J is TRBJ2-7 and V is TRBV29-1; 9 bases align to TRBD1. The CDR3 sequence is 14 residues long. CDR1 and CDR2 (germline): SQVTM, ANQGSEA. Trimming took 6 bases from V and 0 from J; bases not matched to a gene: 6. CDR3: CSVEGTGSSYEQYF. The CDR3 DNA sequence: TGCAGCGTCGAGGGGACAGGGAGCTCCTACGAGCAGTACTTC.

The V and J genes are TRBV6-6 and TRBJ1-1; D might be TRBD1 (6 bases). The CDR3 has 15 residues. V lost 7 bases, J lost 2 bases, and 17 bases lay in between. The germline CDR1 and CDR2 sequences are MNHNY and SVGAGI (reference sequence). The CDR3 DNA reads TGTGCCAGCATTCCCCAGGGGAGCCTCAACACTGAAGCTTTCTTT. As protein: CASIPQGSLNTEAFF.

This chain uses TRBV28 with TRBJ2-7, with no clear D. Looked up from germline, CDR1 is MDHEN and CDR2 is SYDVKM. The CDR3 extends over 15 amino acids. The V gene lost 5 bases and the J gene lost 6 bases, with 20 bases spanning the gap. CDR3 nucleotide sequence: TGTGCCAGCAGTCTCAATGAGTTTTCAGGATCCGAGCAGTACTTC. Its protein is CASSLNEFSGSEQYF.

The rearrangement uses TRBV11-2 and TRBJ1-3, with 8 positions matching TRBD1. Germline V CDR1 and CDR2: SGHAT, FQNNGV. With 1 base clipped from V and 3 bases from J, the junction kept 2 bases outside the gene matches. The CDR3 runs 15 residues. The CDR3 nucleotides are TGTGCCAGCAGCTTAGCAGGACAGGGTGGAAACACCATATATTTT. Its translation: CASSLAGQGGNTIYF.

The rearrangement joins TRBV19 to TRBJ2-1; the match to TRBD2 covers 8 bases. The V segment lost 6 bases and the J segment 4 bases; nucleotides outside the gene matches: 14. This CDR3 is built from 17 residues. The germline V gene has CDR1 LNHDA and CDR2 SQIVND (reference sequence). The chain's CDR3 is CASRGLTSAPSYNEQFF. The CDR3 DNA sequence: TGTGCCAGTAGGGGACTGACTAGCGCACCGTCTTACAATGAGCAGTTCTTC.

The chain carries TRBV30 and TRBJ1-2; 7 bases match TRBD1. The CDR3 sequence is 15 residues long. The germline V gene has CDR1 GTSNPN and CDR2 SVGIG (reference sequence). V was clipped by 3 bases and J by 4 bases; unmatched bases: 11. CDR3 amino acids: CAWRATGDHGYGYTF. The CDR3 coding sequence is TGTGCCTGGAGGGCCACAGGGGATCATGGCTATGGCTACACCTTC.

The V and J genes are TRBV9 and TRBJ2-3, with 8 bases aligning to TRBD1. Trimming removed 4 bases from V and 4 bases from J; junction bases left unmatched: 11. This CDR3 comprises 16 residues. Per the germline V gene, CDR1 is SGDLS and CDR2 is YYNGEE. CDR3 sequence reads: CASSPPTGTGADTQYF. CDR3 sequence (DNA): TGTGCCAGCAGCCCCCCCACCGGGACAGGTGCAGATACGCAGTATTTT. The full variable domain, completed using reference TRBV9 and TRBJ2-3, is DSGVTQTPKHLITATGQRVTLRCSPRSGDLSVYWYQQSLDQGLQFLIQYYNGEERAKGNILERFSAQQFPDLHSELNLSSLELGDSALYFCASSPPTGTGADTQYFGPGTRLTVL.

V is TRBV2 and J is TRBJ2-5; D is perhaps TRBD1 (5 bases). CDR1 SNHLY and CDR2 FYNNEI come from the germline V gene. This CDR3 region has 15 residues. V was clipped by 5 bases and J by 5 bases, with 18 bases between them. The CDR3 DNA follows: TGTGCCAGCAGTTTAGGCCAGGGCGCCTGGGAGACCCAGTACTTC. The encoded protein is CASSLGQGAWETQYF.

The chain employs TRBV4-3 and TRBJ2-4; D might be TRBD2 (5 bases). Germline-derived CDR1 and CDR2 are LGHNA and YSLEER. The CDR3 sequence is 17 residues long. Between the trimmed V and J ends, which lost 1 base and 0 bases, there was a span of 13 bases. CDR3: CASSQGRAGLAKNIQYF. CDR3 DNA sequence: TGCGCCAGCAGCCAAGGAAGGGCGGGCCTAGCCAAAAACATTCAGTACTTC.

V usage is TRBV28 and J usage is TRBJ2-1; D remains ambiguous. CDR3 length equals 13 residues. V dropped 4 bases and J dropped 2 bases, with 6 bases sitting between them. Per germline, CDR1 MDHEN and CDR2 SYDVKM. For the CDR3, the DNA is TGTGCCAGCAGTTCCCATGCCTACAATGAGCAGTTCTTC. This translates into CASSSHAYNEQFF.

CDR3 sequence (DNA): TGTGCCAGCAGCTTTTTTGTTTTTAGTCAGCCCCAGCATTTT. This translates into CASSFFVFSQPQHF. V and J are TRBV5-8 and TRBJ1-5; D gene unclear. The length of the CDR3 is 14 residues. V was cut by 2 bases and J by 6 bases, with 12 bases left in between. Germline CDR1 and CDR2: SGHTS and YDEGEE.

This clone was found once. The chain links TRBV24-1 to TRBJ2-5, with a possible D match to TRBD2 (7 bases). The germline V and J ends were trimmed by 4 bases and 5 bases, with 16 bases remaining between them. This CDR3 has 15 amino acids. Germline CDR1 reads KGHDR; CDR2 reads SFDVKD. The CDR3 region is CATSDPRGAGETQYF. For the CDR3, the DNA is TGTGCCACCAGTGACCCCCGGGGGGCGGGGGAGACCCAGTACTTC.